This TCR beta chain is drawn from a study of blood T cell repertoires in COVID-19. Study as a whole: Sites in the United States, Italy and Spain provided acute and convalescent COVID-19 samples. T cells, B-cell-depleted T cells, or PBMCs supplied cDNA or gDNA.

Original analysis: Scientists estimated how many nucleated cells there were by amplifying reference gene primers. Data came from immunoSEQ multiplex PCR; TCRdb stores just in-frame clones and leaves some out. That table supplies the V and J calls and clone size; D and trimming were determined from the DNA. The sample contains about 190,000 clones, 89% of which appear only once. V shed 6 bases and J shed 7 bases, with 10 bases lying between them. This CDR3 has 12 residues. The clonotype originates from a man aged 40-49 years with acute or convalescent COVID-19. The rearrangement uses TRBV12-3 or TRBV12-4 and TRBJ1-5; D gene ambiguous. Sequences were obtained from peripheral blood. The CDR3 reads CASSKLIQPQHF. In nucleotides, the CDR3 is TGTGCCAGCAGCAAACTTATCCAGCCCCAGCATTTT.